Sequencing of this TCR beta chain was carried out in a study of T cell repertoires in cytomegalovirus infection. Study overall: A matching HLA type, together with CMV infection, was signaled by public TCR beta signatures.

TCRdb processed the reads anew with MiXCR; each CDR3 protein has one entry. This sample yields some 300,000 distinct CDR3 sequences, of which about 8.8% are seen a single time; approximately 2.4% belongs to the top ten. As regards this clonotype: Its antigen is not known.

General study findings and limits: Summed frequency of public TCR beta families distinguished CMV carriers with the relevant HLA. It was HLA-C-restricted CMV-specific TCR beta clonotypes that dominated the response ex vivo.

The CDR3 consists of 14 residues. The V end lost 5 bases, the J end lost 1 base, and 11 bases lay between the germline ends. CDR1 is MGHDK and CDR2 is SYGVNS in the germline V gene. Sample: PBMCs. The sequence derives from a human donor in good health (CMV status not recorded). Some clones in this sample may be carry-over from other donors' samples. V usage is TRBV25-1 and J usage is TRBJ2-5, with D possibly matching TRBD1 (6 bases). This chain's CDR3 is CASSHRELQETQYF. CDR3 bases: TGTGCCAGCAGTCACAGGGAACTCCAAGAGACCCAGTACTTC.